Listed below are T cell receptor beta chains from one sample, sequenced in a study of T cells in Graves' hyperthyroidism and ophthalmopathy. TCRdb ran MiXCR on the multiplex PCR reads and lists one entry per CDR3 protein. The sample holds 300,000 to 450,000 distinct CDR3 sequences, about 25% seen once. The sequenced sample was blood. Receptor source: a man between 45 and 60 years old with Graves' hyperthyroidism. CDR3s include the opening cysteine and the closing phenylalanine or tryptophan. The D gene is left open where the match is weak. For some rows the clone size is stated as once, few or many, or as a class when expanded; others skip it.

d_call: -; v_call: TRBV19; clone_size: few; j_call: TRBJ1-2; cdr3_length: 15; cdr3_aa: CASRPPGRTVYGYTF; cdr3_nt: TGTGCCAGTAGACCCCCAGGACGGACTGTCTATGGCTACACCTTC
d_call: TRBD1; v_call: TRBV12-3/TRBV12-4; clone_size: -; j_call: TRBJ2-7; cdr3_length: 13; cdr3_aa: CASSSDRGHEQYF; cdr3_nt: TGTGCCAGCAGTTCTGACAGGGGGCACGAGCAGTACTTC
d_call: -; v_call: TRBV28; clone_size: -; j_call: TRBJ2-3; cdr3_length: 16; cdr3_aa: CASSSDRRASTDTQYF; cdr3_nt: TGTGCCAGCAGTTCTGACAGGCGTGCTAGCACAGATACGCAGTATTTT
d_call: TRBD2; v_call: TRBV24-1; clone_size: many; j_call: TRBJ2-1; cdr3_length: 15; cdr3_aa: CATSAIAGGRGEQFF; cdr3_nt: TGTGCCACCAGTGCCATAGCGGGAGGGCGGGGTGAGCAGTTCTTC
d_call: TRBD2; v_call: TRBV14; clone_size: -; j_call: TRBJ2-1; cdr3_length: 15; cdr3_aa: CASSQVTSGYNEQFF; cdr3_nt: TGTGCCAGCAGCCAAGTTACTAGCGGCTACAATGAGCAGTTCTTC
d_call: -; v_call: TRBV28; clone_size: many; j_call: TRBJ2-7; cdr3_length: 14; cdr3_aa: CASSLRQASYEQYF; cdr3_nt: TGTGCCAGCAGTTTGCGACAGGCCTCCTACGAGCAGTACTTC
d_call: -; v_call: TRBV6-1; clone_size: few; j_call: TRBJ2-1; cdr3_length: 10; cdr3_aa: CASESNEQFF; cdr3_nt: TGTGCCAGCGAATCCAATGAGCAGTTCTTC
d_call: -; v_call: TRBV12-3/TRBV12-4; clone_size: -; j_call: TRBJ2-1; cdr3_length: 16; cdr3_aa: CASSLRGASSYNEQFF; cdr3_nt: TGTGCCAGCAGTTTACGGGGGGCTAGCTCCTACAATGAGCAGTTCTTC
d_call: -; v_call: TRBV3-1; clone_size: -; j_call: TRBJ1-5; cdr3_length: 15; cdr3_aa: CASSQGDGRNQPQHF; cdr3_nt: TGTGCCAGCAGCCAAGGGGACGGACGCAATCAGCCCCAGCATTTT
d_call: -; v_call: TRBV3-1; clone_size: -; j_call: TRBJ1-4; cdr3_length: 15; cdr3_aa: CASSQAAASNEKLFF; cdr3_nt: TGTGCCAGCAGCCAAGCCGCAGCTTCAAATGAAAAACTGTTTTTT
d_call: -; v_call: TRBV3-1; clone_size: -; j_call: TRBJ2-1; cdr3_length: 11; cdr3_aa: CASSQPSRQFF; cdr3_nt: TGTGCCAGCAGCCAACCTTCGCGGCAGTTCTTC
d_call: -; v_call: TRBV5-6; clone_size: -; j_call: TRBJ2-7; cdr3_length: 15; cdr3_aa: CASSAEGRLPYEQYF; cdr3_nt: TGTGCCAGCAGCGCCGAAGGGAGGTTGCCCTACGAGCAGTACTTC
d_call: -; v_call: TRBV6-6; clone_size: -; j_call: TRBJ2-2; cdr3_length: 14; cdr3_aa: CASSYSMGTGELFF; cdr3_nt: TGTGCCAGCAGTTACTCGATGGGTACCGGGGAGCTGTTTTTT
d_call: -; v_call: TRBV6-1; clone_size: many; j_call: TRBJ2-7; cdr3_length: 13; cdr3_aa: CASSDGTSYEQYF; cdr3_nt: TGTGCCAGCAGTGATGGGACCTCCTACGAGCAGTACTTC
d_call: TRBD1; v_call: TRBV6-1; clone_size: -; j_call: TRBJ2-5; cdr3_length: 14; cdr3_aa: CASSATGVRETQYF; cdr3_nt: TGTGCCAGCAGCGCTACAGGGGTCCGGGAGACCCAGTACTTC
d_call: -; v_call: TRBV27; clone_size: few; j_call: TRBJ2-3; cdr3_length: 11; cdr3_aa: CASSLGQGWYF; cdr3_nt: TGTGCCAGCAGTTTAGGGCAGGGGTGGTATTTT
d_call: -; v_call: TRBV18; clone_size: few; j_call: TRBJ2-2; cdr3_length: 16; cdr3_aa: CASSVKQRINTGELFF; cdr3_nt: TGTGCCAGCTCCGTGAAACAGCGGATAAACACCGGGGAGCTGTTTTTT